This TCR beta chain stems from a study of OX40 agonist ivuxolimab in advanced cancers. General observations from the study: In the 0.1-3.0 mg/kg groups, partial responders showed among the lowest expansion. CD8+ T cells (on average) carried more expanded clones than CD4+ T cells.

CDR1 is SGHNT, CDR2 YYREEE, per germline (reference sequence). The CDR3 has 14 residues. The V and J ends lost 2 bases and 0 bases respectively, with 9 bases between them. The repertoire was sequenced with immunoSEQ multiplex PCR; TCRdb's copy has only in-frame clones and lacks some. Of about 99,000 clones in the sample, 75% to 95% were seen once. Blood samples were obtained at baseline, cycle 4 day 1, and cycle 7 day 1. Concerning this clone: The antigen is unknown.

The input for sequencing was CD4+ or CD8+ T cells sorted from blood, taken in a trial of the OX40 agonist ivuxolimab. The TCR originated in an adult with an advanced solid tumor such as melanoma, head and neck, liver or kidney cancer. The V and J genes are TRBV5-4 and TRBJ2-7; D not certain. Here the CDR3 reads CASSFQDGSYEQYF. The CDR3 DNA is TGTGCCAGCAGCTTCCAGGACGGCTCCTACGAGCAGTACTTC.